This T cell receptor (beta chain) was sequenced in a study of T cell responses to AZD1222 COVID-19 vaccine. General study results and limits: Mapped onto spike, vaccine-associated CD4 TCRs spanned it and were dominant at 160-218 and 743-854. Breadth and depth of Spike-specific TCRs rose after two AZD1222 doses. Females made up more of the donors, who were largely white British, and clonal diversity may have come out too low. It was only 6 or 7 AZD1222 recipients who were seropositive at baseline.

The CDR3 is made up of 16 amino acids. Germline CDR1 is MNHEY and CDR2 is SMNVEV (reference sequence). V was shortened by 4 bases and J by 0 bases, with 14 bases between the two germline ends. Using immunoSEQ multiplex PCR, the repertoire was profiled, and TCRdb retains in-frame clones only, with some absent. The sample has about 220,000 clones; approximately 94% are singletons. This clone appeared once. Its antigen is as yet unknown. The TCR comes from an adult in good health. The gene calls are TRBV27 and TRBJ2-3; D is perhaps TRBD1 (5 bases). This sample comprised peripheral blood, obtained on day 0 of MenACWY control vaccination. The CDR3: CASSSTLGRSTDTQYF. The CDR3 region has the DNA TGTGCCAGCAGTTCCACTCTGGGGCGTAGCACAGATACGCAGTATTTT.